The 10 T cell receptor beta chains presented below share a single source sample, sequenced in a study of long-term antiretroviral therapy in people with HIV. Survey level was the resolution at which the v3.0 immunoSEQ assay ran. This table comes from immunoSEQ multiplex PCR, and its TCRdb copy is limited to in-frame clones, with some not included. This sample yields 9,500 to 11,000 clones, of which about 81% are seen a single time; 20% to 25% belongs to the top ten. The material was unsorted PBMCs, obtained around 7.5 years after starting antiretroviral therapy. These TCRs come from a man aged 50 or older with HIV.

This chain connects TRBV15 to TRBJ1-1; D possibly corresponds to TRBD1 (5 bases). With 5 bases removed from V and 5 bases from J, the gap between germline ends came to 9 bases. The CDR3 spans 12 residues. Per the germline V gene, CDR1 is LNHNV and CDR2 is YYDKDF (reference sequence). The CDR3 DNA is TGTGCCACCAGCGGGACCGGGACTGAAGCTTTCTTT. Encoded protein: CATSGTGTEAFF. Together with reference TRBV15 and TRBJ1-1, the CDR3 gives the full variable domain: DAMVIQNPRYQVTQFGKPVTLSCSQTLNHNVMYWYQQKSSQAPKLLFHYYDKDFNNEADTPDNFQSRRPNTSFCFLDIRSPGLGDTAMYLCATSGTGTEAFFGQGTRLTVV.

The rearrangement uses TRBV5-1 and TRBJ2-5, with 9 nucleotides matching TRBD2. This CDR3 is built from 15 residues. V dropped 3 bases and J dropped 0; count of bases not matched to a gene: 3. Germline CDR1 is SGHRS and CDR2 is YFSETQ. The CDR3 loop reads CASSWGGGDQETQYF. The CDR3 coding sequence is TGCGCCAGCAGCTGGGGCGGGGGGGACCAAGAGACCCAGTACTTC.

The CDR3 nucleotides read TGTGCCACCAGCAGGACATCCAACACTGAAGCTTTCTTT. Encoded protein: CATSRTSNTEAFF. The chain carries TRBV15 and TRBJ1-1; D remains ambiguous. This CDR3 contains 13 residues. The germline V gene has CDR1 LNHNV and CDR2 YYDKDF (reference sequence). Trimming took 3 bases from V and 2 from J, leaving 7 bases between them.

The chain uses TRBV7-3 and TRBJ2-3, with D possibly being TRBD1 or TRBD2 (5 bases each). Germline values: CDR1 SGHTA, CDR2 FQGTGA. This CDR3 comprises 14 residues. V lost 2 bases and J lost 5, with 11 bases in between. This chain's CDR3 is CASSLLSGRDTQYF. CDR3 in DNA: TGTGCCAGCAGCTTACTTTCAGGGAGAGATACGCAGTATTTT. Using reference TRBV7-3 and TRBJ2-3 for the parts outside the CDR3, the full variable domain is GAGVSQTPSNKVTEKGKYVELRCDPISGHTALYWYRQSLGQGPEFLIYFQGTGAADDSGLPNDRFFAVRPEGSVSTLKIQRTERGDSAVYLCASSLLSGRDTQYFGPGTRLTVL.

As DNA, the CDR3 is TGTGCCAGCAGCCCCGGGACCGTCGACACTGAAGCTTTCTTT. Translated, it gives CASSPGTVDTEAFF. The gene calls are TRBV13 and TRBJ1-1, with a tentative D call TRBD1 (5 bases). This CDR3 has 14 residues. V lost 5 bases and J 3 bases, leaving 13 bases between the germline ends. CDR1 and CDR2 (germline): PRHDT, FYEKMQ (reference sequence).

V and J are TRBV14 and TRBJ2-5; D might be TRBD2 (5 bases). There are 16 residues in the CDR3. Germline V gives CDR1 SGHDN, CDR2 FVKESK. V was cut by 0 bases and J by 4 bases, with 15 bases left in between. The CDR3 DNA reads TGTGCCAGCAGCCAAGATCGGACTGGTGTTGGAGAGACCCAGTACTTC. Its translation: CASSQDRTGVGETQYF.

V usage is TRBV27 and J usage is TRBJ2-1, with a possible D match to TRBD1 (6 bases). There are 13 residues in the CDR3. The ends were cut back, 3 bases at V and 6 bases at J, with 9 bases in the middle. Germline values: CDR1 MNHEY, CDR2 SMNVEV (reference sequence). The CDR3 nucleotides read TGTGCCAGCAGTTTGACAGGCCCCAATGAGCAGTTCTTC. It codes for CASSLTGPNEQFF.

The CDR3 spells CASSLGRTYSNQPQHF. For the CDR3, the DNA is TGTGCCAGCAGCTTAGGCAGGACCTATAGCAATCAGCCCCAGCATTTT. V and J are TRBV7-8 and TRBJ1-5, with D hard to call. The CDR3 is 16 residues long. The V end was cut by 1 base, the J end by 0 bases, with 10 bases between. Per germline, CDR1 SGHVS and CDR2 FQNEAQ.

This sequence joins TRBV7-9 and TRBJ2-7; possibly TRBD2 for D (5 bases). CDR1 and CDR2 (germline): SEHNR, FQNEAQ (reference sequence). There are 14 residues in the CDR3. V lost 5 bases to trimming and J lost 6 bases, with 17 bases between them. CDR3 protein: CASSPRGKPLEQYF. For the CDR3, the DNA is TGTGCCAGCAGCCCACGGGGTAAGCCCCTCGAGCAGTACTTC.

The rearrangement links TRBV13 to TRBJ1-1; D call uncertain. Germline CDR1 is PRHDT and CDR2 is FYEKMQ (reference sequence). There are 12 residues in the CDR3. Trimming removed 6 bases from V and 4 bases from J, with 9 bases in between. The CDR3 coding sequence is TGTGCCAGCAGGAGGGATGGCACTGAAGCTTTCTTT. Its translation: CASRRDGTEAFF. Together with reference TRBV13 and TRBJ1-1, the CDR3 gives the full variable domain: AAGVIQSPRHLIKEKRETATLKCYPIPRHDTVYWYQQGPGQDPQFLISFYEKMQSDKGSIPDRFSAQQFSDYHSELNMSSLELGDSALYFCASRRDGTEAFFGQGTRLTVV.